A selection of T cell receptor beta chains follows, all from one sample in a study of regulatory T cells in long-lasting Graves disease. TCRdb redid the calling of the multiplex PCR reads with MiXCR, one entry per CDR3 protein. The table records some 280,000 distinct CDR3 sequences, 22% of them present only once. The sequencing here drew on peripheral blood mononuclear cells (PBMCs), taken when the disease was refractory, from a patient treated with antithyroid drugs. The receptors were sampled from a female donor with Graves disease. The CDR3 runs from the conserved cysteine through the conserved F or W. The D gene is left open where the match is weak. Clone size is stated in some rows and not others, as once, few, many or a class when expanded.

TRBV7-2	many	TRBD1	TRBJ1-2	TGTGCCAGCAGCTTGACAGGGCAAGCTAACTATGGCTACACCTTC	CASSLTGQANYGYTF
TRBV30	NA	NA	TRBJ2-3	TGTGCCTGGAGTCTTTCAGGGGCGGCCACAGATACGCAGTATTTT	CAWSLSGAATDTQYF
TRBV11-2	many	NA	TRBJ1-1	TGTGCCAGCAGCCCGGTAAGGGGTGGGAACACTGAAGCTTTCTTT	CASSPVRGGNTEAFF
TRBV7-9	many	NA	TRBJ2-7	TGTGCCAGCAGTTCCCGGGACTCCTACGAGCAGTACTTC	CASSSRDSYEQYF
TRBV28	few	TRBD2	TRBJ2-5	TGTGCCAGCAGCCCCGGGGGGAATAGGGAGACCCAGTACTTC	CASSPGGNRETQYF
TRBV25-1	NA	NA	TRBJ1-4	TGTGCCAGCAGTGTGGCGAAGGGAGGAGCTGAAAAACTGTTTTTT	CASSVAKGGAEKLFF
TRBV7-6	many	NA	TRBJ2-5	TGTGCCAGCAGCCTTACTCCTCAAGAGACCCAGTACTTC	CASSLTPQETQYF
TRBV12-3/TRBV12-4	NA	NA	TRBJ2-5	TGTGCCAGCAGTTTCCCAGCGGAGGGGGGGGCCCAGTACTTC	CASSFPAEGGAQYF
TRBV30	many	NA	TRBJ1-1	TGTGCCTGGATAAGGGGGGCGCGAGGCACTGAAGCTTTCTTT	CAWIRGARGTEAFF
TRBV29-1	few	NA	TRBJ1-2	TGCAGCGTTGAAGATTCGGACAGCTCCTATGGCTACACCTTC	CSVEDSDSSYGYTF
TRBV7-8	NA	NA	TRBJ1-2	TGTGCCAGCAGCTTAACGGAGGGCAGTACATATGGCTACACCTTC	CASSLTEGSTYGYTF
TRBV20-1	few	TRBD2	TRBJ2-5	TGCAGCAGAGCGGGAGGGCCCCAAGAGACCCAGTACTTC	CSRAGGPQETQYF
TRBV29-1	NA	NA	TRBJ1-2	TGCAGCGTTAGTGGGACTAACTATGGCTACACCTTC	CSVSGTNYGYTF
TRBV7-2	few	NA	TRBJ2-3	TGTGCCAGCAGCCTACCCCCCGCAGGGCCCATGGGCACAGATACGCAGTATTTT	CASSLPPAGPMGTDTQYF
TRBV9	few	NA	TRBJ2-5	TGTGCCAGCAGCGTAAATAACATAGAGGGGGAGACCCGGTACTTC	CASSVNNIEGETRYF
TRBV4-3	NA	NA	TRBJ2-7	TGCGCCAGCAGCCAAGATATCGGGTGGGAGCAGTACTTC	CASSQDIGWEQYF
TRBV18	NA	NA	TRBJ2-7	TGTGCCGGCTCACTACAGGGTTACGAGCAGTACTTC	CAGSLQGYEQYF